This T cell receptor beta chain was found in a study of cytomegalovirus exposure and HLA in healthy donors. Whole-study findings and limits: Later analysis identified around 15,000 TCR beta sequences associated with HLA alleles, using a false discovery rate threshold of 0.05.

Note on this clone: What it recognizes is unknown.

The PCR had 60 Vbeta and 13 Jbeta primers. Assay used: immunoSEQ multiplex PCR; TCRdb lists only in-frame clones, some missing. The sample has about 140,000 clones, around 79% seen once. Sequenced material: PBMCs. This sequence originates from a male donor in good health and CMV-seronegative.

Here the CDR3 DNA reads TGTGCCAGCAGCGGACAGGGCCTTGGAAACACCATATATTTT. Translating gives CASSGQGLGNTIYF. V gene TRBV2 combines with J gene TRBJ1-3; 8 positions agree with TRBD1. Germline V gene lookup returns CDR1 SNHLY and CDR2 FYNNEI. This CDR3 has 14 amino acids. Unmatched junction bases numbered 4, after V lost 6 bases and J lost 3 bases.